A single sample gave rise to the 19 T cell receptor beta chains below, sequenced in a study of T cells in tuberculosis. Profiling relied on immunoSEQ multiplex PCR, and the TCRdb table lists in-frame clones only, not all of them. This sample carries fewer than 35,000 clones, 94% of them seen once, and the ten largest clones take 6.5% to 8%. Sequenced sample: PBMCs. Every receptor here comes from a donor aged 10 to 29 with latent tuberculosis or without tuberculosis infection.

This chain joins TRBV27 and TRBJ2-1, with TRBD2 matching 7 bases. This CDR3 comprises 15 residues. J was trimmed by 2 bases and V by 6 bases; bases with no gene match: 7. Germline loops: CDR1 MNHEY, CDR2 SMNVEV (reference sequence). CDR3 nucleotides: TGTGCCAGCAGATCTGGGACTAATCCCTACAATGAGCAGTTCTTC. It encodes CASRSGTNPYNEQFF.

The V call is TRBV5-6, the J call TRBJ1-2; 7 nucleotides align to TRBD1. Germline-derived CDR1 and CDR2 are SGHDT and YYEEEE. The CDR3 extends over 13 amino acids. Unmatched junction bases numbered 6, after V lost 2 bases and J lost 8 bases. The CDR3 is CASSFGTALGYTF. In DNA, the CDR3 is TGTGCCAGCAGCTTCGGGACAGCTTTGGGCTACACCTTC.

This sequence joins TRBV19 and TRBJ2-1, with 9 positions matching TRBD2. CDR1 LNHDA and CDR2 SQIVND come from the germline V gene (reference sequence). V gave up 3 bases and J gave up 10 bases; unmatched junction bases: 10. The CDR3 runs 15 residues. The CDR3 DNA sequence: TGTGCCAGTAGTATTTTTCCTAGCGGGAAGGGAGAGCAGTTCTTC. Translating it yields CASSIFPSGKGEQFF.

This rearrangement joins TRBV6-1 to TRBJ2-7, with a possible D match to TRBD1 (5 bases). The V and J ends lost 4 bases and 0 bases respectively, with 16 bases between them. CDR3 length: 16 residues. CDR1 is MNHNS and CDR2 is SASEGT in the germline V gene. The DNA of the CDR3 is TGTGCCAGCAGTGGGTGGGGCCTGAGGAGCTCCTACGAGCAGTACTTC. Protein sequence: CASSGWGLRSSYEQYF.

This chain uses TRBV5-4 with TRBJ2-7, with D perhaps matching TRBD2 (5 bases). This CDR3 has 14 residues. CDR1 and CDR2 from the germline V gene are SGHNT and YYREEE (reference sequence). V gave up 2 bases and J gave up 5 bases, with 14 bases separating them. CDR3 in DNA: TGTGCCAGCAGCTTAGGAGGAATGGAAAACGAGCAGTACTTC. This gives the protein CASSLGGMENEQYF.

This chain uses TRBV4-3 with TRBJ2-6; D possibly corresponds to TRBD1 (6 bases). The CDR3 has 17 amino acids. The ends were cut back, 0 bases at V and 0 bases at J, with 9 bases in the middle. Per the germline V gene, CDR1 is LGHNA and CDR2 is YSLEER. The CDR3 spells CASSQDSRGSGANVLTF. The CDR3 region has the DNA TGCGCCAGCAGCCAAGATAGCAGGGGCTCTGGGGCCAACGTCCTGACTTTC.

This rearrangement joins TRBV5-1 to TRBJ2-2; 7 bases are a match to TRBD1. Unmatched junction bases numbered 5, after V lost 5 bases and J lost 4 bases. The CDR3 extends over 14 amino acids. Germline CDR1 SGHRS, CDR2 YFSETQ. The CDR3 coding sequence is TGCGCCAGCAGGGCGCAGGGGGTCACCGGGGAGCTGTTTTTT. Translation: CASRAQGVTGELFF.

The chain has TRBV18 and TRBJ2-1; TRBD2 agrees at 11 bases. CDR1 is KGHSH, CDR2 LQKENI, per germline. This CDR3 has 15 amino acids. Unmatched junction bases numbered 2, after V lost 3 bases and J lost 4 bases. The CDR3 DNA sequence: TGTGCCAGCTCACCTGGGACTAGCGGTTACAATGAGCAGTTCTTC. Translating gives CASSPGTSGYNEQFF.

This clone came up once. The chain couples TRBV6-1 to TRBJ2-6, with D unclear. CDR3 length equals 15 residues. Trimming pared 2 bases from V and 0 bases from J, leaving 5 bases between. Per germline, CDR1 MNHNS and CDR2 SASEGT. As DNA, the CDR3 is TGTGCCAGCAGTGAAATCAGCTCTGGGGCCAACGTCCTGACTTTC. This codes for CASSEISSGANVLTF.

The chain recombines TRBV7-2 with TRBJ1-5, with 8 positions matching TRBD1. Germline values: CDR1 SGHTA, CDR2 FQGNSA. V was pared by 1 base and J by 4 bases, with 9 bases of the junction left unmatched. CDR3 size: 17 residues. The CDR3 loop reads CASSLDGVRGRNQPQHF. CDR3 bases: TGTGCCAGCAGCTTAGATGGGGTCAGGGGGCGGAATCAGCCCCAGCATTTT.

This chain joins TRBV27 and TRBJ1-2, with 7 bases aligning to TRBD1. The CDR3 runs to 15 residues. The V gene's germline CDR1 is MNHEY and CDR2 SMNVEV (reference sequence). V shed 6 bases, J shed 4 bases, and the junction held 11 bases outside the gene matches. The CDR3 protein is CASSIDRAAFYGYTF. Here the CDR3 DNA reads TGTGCCAGCAGCATCGACAGGGCGGCTTTCTATGGCTACACCTTC.

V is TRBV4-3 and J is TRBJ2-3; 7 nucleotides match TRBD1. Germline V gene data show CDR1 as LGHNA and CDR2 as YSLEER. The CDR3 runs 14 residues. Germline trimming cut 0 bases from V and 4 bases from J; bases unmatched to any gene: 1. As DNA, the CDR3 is TGCGCCAGCAGCCAAGATACAGGGGCAGATACGCAGTATTTT. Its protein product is CASSQDTGADTQYF.

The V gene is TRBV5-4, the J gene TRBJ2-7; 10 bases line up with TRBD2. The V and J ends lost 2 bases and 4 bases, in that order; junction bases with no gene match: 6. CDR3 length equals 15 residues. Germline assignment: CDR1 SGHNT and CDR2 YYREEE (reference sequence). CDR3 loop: CASSFSSGRAYEQYF. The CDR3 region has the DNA TGTGCCAGCAGCTTTTCTAGCGGGAGAGCATACGAGCAGTACTTC.

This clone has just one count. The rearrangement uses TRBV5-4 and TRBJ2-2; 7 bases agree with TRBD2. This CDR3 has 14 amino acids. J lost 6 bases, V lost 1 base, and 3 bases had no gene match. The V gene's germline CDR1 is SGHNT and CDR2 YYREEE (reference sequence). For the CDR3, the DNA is TGTGCCAGCAGCTTGATAACTAGCGCCGGGGAGCTGTTTTTT. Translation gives CASSLITSAGELFF. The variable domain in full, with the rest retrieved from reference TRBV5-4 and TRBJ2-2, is ETGVTQSPTHLIKTRGQQVTLRCSSQSGHNTVSWYQQALGQGPQFIFQYYREEENGRGNFPPRFSGLQFPNYSSELNVNALELDDSALYLCASSLITSAGELFFGEGSRLTVL.

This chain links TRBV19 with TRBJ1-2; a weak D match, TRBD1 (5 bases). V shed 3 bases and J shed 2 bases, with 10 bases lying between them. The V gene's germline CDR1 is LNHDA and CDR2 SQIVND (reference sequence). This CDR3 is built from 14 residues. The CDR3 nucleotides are TGTGCCAGTAGTATTGCAGGGTACAACTATGGCTACACCTTC. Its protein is CASSIAGYNYGYTF.

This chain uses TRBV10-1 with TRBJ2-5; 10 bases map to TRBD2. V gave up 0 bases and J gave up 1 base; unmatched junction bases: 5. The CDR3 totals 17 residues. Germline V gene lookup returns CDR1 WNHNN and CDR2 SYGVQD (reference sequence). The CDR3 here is CASSESLLAGVQETQYF. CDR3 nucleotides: TGCGCCAGCAGTGAGTCTCTCCTAGCGGGGGTCCAAGAGACCCAGTACTTC.

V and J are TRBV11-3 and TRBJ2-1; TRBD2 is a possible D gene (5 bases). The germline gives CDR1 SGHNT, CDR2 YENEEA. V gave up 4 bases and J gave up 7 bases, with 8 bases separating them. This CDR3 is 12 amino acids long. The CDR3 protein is CASSSRGNEQFF. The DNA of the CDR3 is TGTGCCAGCAGCTCACGAGGGAATGAGCAGTTCTTC.

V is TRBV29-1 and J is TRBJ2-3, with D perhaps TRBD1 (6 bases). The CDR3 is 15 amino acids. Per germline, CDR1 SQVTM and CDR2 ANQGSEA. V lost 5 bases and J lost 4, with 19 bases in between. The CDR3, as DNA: TGCAGCGTTAATGGGCAGGGGAATTCTGCAGATACGCAGTATTTT. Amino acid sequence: CSVNGQGNSADTQYF.

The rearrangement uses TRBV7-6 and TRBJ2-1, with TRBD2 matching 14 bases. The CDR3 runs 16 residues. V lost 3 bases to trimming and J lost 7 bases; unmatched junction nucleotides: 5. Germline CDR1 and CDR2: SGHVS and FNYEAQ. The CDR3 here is CASSFRGTSGRNEQFF. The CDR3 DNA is TGTGCCAGCAGCTTTCGCGGGACTAGCGGGAGAAATGAGCAGTTCTTC.